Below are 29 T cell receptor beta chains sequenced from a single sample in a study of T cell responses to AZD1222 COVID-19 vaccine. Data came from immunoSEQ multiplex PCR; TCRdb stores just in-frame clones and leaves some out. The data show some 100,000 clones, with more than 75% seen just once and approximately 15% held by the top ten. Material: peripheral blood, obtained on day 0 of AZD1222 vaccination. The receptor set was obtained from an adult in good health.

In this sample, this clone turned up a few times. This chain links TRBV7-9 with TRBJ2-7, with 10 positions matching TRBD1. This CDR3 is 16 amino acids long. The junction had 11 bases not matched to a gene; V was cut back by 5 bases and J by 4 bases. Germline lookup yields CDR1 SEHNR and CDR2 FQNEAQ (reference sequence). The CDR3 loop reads CASSTIWGQGPYEQYF. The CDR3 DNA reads TGTGCCAGCAGCACCATATGGGGACAGGGGCCATACGAGCAGTACTTC. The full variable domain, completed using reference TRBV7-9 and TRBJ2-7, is DTGVSQNPRHKITKRGQNVTFRCDPISEHNRLYWYRQTLGQGPEFLTYFQNEAQLEKSRLLSDRFSAERPKGSFSTLEIQRTEQGDSAMYLCASSTIWGQGPYEQYFGPGTRLTVT.

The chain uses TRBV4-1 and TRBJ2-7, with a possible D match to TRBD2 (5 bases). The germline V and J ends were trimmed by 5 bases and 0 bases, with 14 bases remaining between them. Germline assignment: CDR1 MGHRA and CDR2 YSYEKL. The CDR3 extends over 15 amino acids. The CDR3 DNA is TGCGCCAGCAGCGAGACGGCGGGCCACTCCTACGAGCAGTACTTC. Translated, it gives CASSETAGHSYEQYF.

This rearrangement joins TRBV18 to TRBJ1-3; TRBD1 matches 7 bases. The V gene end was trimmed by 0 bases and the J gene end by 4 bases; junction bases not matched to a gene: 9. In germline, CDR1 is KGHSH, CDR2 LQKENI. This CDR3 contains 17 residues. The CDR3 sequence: CASSPPSVRGPGNTIYF. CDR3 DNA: TGTGCCAGCTCACCACCCTCGGTAAGGGGGCCGGGAAACACCATATATTTT.

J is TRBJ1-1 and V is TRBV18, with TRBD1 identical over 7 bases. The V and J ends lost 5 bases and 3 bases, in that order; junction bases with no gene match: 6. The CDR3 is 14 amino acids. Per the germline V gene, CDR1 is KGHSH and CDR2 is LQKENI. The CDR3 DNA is TGTGCCAGCTCAAAGACAGGGTCCGACACTGAAGCTTTCTTT. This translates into CASSKTGSDTEAFF.

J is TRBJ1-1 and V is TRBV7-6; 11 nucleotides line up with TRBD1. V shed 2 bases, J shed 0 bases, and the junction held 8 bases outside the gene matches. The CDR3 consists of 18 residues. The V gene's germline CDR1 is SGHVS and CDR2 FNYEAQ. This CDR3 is CASSLFAGTGGMNTEAFF. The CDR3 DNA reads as TGTGCCAGCAGCTTATTCGCCGGGACAGGGGGTATGAACACTGAAGCTTTCTTT. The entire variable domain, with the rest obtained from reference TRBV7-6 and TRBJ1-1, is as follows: GAGVSQSPRYKVTKRGQDVALRCDPISGHVSLYWYRQALGQGPEFLTYFNYEAQQDKSGLPNDRFSAERPEGSISTLTIQRTEQRDSAMYRCASSLFAGTGGMNTEAFFGQGTRLTVV.

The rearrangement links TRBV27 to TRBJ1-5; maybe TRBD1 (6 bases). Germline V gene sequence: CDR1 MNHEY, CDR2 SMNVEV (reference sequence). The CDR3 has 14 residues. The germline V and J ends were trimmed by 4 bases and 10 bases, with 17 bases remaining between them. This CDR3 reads CASSSVAGERPQHF. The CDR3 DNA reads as TGTGCCAGCAGTTCCGTGGCAGGGGAGCGTCCCCAGCATTTT.

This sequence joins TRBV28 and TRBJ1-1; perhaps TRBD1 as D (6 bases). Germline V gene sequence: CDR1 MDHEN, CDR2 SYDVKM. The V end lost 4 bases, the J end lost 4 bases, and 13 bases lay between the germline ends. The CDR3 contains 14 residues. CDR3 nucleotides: TGTGCCAGCAGTTCCACAGGGAAGGGCACTGAAGCTTTCTTT. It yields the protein CASSSTGKGTEAFF.

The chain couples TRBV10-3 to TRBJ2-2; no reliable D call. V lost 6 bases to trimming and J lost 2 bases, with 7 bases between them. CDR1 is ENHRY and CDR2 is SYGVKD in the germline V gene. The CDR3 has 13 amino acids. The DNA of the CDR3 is TGTGCCATCAGCGGGTTCAACACCGGGGAGCTGTTTTTT. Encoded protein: CAISGFNTGELFF.

CDR3 region: CASKPMGVNYGYTF. In DNA form, the CDR3 reads TGTGCCAGCAAACCTATGGGGGTGAACTATGGCTACACCTTC. The chain has TRBV28 and TRBJ1-2, with D possibly matching TRBD1 (5 bases). The CDR3 is 14 amino acids. V lost 7 bases, J lost 2 bases, and 14 bases lay in between. Germline V gene sequence: CDR1 MDHEN, CDR2 SYDVKM.

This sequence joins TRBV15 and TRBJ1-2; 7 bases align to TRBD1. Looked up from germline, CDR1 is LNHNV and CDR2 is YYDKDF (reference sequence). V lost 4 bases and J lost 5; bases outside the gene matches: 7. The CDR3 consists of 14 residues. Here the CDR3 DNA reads TGTGCCACCAGCATCGGGACAGAGGCTTATGGCTACACCTTC. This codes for CATSIGTEAYGYTF.

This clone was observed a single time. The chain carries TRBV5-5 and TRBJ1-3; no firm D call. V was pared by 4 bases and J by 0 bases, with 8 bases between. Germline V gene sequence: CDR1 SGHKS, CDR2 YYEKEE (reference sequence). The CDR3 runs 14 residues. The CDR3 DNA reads TGTGCCAGCAGCGTAGGATACTCTGGAAACACCATATATTTT. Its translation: CASSVGYSGNTIYF.

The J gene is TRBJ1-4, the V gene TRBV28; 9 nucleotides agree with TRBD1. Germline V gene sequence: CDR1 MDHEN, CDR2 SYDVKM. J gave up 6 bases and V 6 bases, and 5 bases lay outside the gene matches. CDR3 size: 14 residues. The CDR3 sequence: CASRKTGGYEKLFF. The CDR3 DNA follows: TGTGCCAGCAGGAAGACAGGGGGATATGAAAAACTGTTTTTT.

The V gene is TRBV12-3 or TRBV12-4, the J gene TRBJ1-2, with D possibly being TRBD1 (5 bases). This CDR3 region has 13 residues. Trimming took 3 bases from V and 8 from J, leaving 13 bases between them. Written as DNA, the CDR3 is TGTGCCAGCAGTTTCGTGGGGGTATGGGGCTACACCTTC. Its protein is CASSFVGVWGYTF.

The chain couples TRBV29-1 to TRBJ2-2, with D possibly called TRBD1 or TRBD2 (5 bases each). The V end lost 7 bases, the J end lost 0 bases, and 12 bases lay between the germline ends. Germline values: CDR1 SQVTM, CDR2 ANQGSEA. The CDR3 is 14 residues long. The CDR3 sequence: CSAFGDPNTGELFF. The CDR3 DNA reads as TGCAGCGCCTTCGGGGACCCGAACACCGGGGAGCTGTTTTTT.

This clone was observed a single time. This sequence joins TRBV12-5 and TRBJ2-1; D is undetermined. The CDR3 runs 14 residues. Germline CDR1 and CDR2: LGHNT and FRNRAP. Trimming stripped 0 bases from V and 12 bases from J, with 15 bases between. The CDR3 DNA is TGTGCTAGTGGTTTGGTGACAACTGCTCCCCGGCAGTTCTTC. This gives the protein CASGLVTTAPRQFF.

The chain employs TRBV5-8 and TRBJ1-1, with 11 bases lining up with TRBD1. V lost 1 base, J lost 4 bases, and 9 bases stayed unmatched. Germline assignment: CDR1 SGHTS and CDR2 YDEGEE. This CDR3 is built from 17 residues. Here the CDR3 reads CASSLKIEDRGPTEAFF. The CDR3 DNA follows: TGTGCCAGCAGCTTGAAAATAGAGGACAGGGGGCCCACTGAAGCTTTCTTT.

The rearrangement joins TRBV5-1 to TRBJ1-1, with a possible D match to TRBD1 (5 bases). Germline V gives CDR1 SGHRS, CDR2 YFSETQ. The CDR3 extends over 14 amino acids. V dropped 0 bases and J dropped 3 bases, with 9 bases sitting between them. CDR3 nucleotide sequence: TGCGCCAGCAGCTTGGTAGGGGCGGACACTGAAGCTTTCTTT. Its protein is CASSLVGADTEAFF.

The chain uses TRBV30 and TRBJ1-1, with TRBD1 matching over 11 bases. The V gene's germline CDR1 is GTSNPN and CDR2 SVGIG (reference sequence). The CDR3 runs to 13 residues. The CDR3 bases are TGTGCTTCACGGGACAGGGGGAGGACTGAAGCTTTCTTT. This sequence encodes CASRDRGRTEAFF. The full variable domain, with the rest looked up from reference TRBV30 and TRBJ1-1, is SQTIHQWPATLVQPVGSPLSLECTVEGTSNPNLYWYRQAAGRGLQLLFYSVGIGQISSEVPQNLSASRPQDRQFILSSKKLLLSDSGFYLCASRDRGRTEAFFGQGTRLTVV.

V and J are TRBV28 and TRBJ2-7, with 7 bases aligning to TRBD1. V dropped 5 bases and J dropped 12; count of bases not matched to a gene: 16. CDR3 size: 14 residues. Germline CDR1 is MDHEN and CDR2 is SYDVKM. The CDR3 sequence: CASSLTGTASSRYF. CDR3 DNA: TGTGCCAGCAGTCTAACCGGGACAGCGTCCAGTAGGTACTTC.

The CDR3 DNA sequence: TGTGCCAGCAGCCAATTTGTGCTCCGACCTAACTATGGCTACACCTTC. Encoded protein: CASSQFVLRPNYGYTF. The chain employs TRBV16 and TRBJ1-2; D not certain. The V end was cut by 1 base, the J end by 0 bases, with 12 bases between. The CDR3 extends over 16 amino acids. The germline V gene has CDR1 KGHSY and CDR2 FQNENV.

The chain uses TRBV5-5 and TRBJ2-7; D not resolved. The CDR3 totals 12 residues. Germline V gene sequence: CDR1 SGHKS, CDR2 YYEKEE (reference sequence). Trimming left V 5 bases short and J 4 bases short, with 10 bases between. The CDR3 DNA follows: TGTGCCAGCAGTCGAGGAACATACGAGCAGTACTTC. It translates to CASSRGTYEQYF.

This CDR3 is CATAPGTDTQYF. DNA of the CDR3: TGTGCCACCGCTCCAGGCACAGATACGCAGTATTTT. This chain joins TRBV15 and TRBJ2-3; D unresolved. Germline loops: CDR1 LNHNV, CDR2 YYDKDF (reference sequence). The V and J ends lost 8 bases and 1 base respectively, with 7 bases between them. The CDR3 has 12 residues. The whole variable domain, remainder taken from reference TRBV15 and TRBJ2-3, is DAMVIQNPRYQVTQFGKPVTLSCSQTLNHNVMYWYQQKSSQAPKLLFHYYDKDFNNEADTPDNFQSRRPNTSFCFLDIRSPGLGDTAMYLCATAPGTDTQYFGPGTRLTVL.

The CDR3 sequence is CSARRGAASQETQYF. Written as DNA, the CDR3 is TGCAGCGCACGGAGGGGGGCCGCCTCCCAAGAGACCCAGTACTTC. The chain couples TRBV29-1 to TRBJ2-5; D might be TRBD1 or TRBD2, each matching 6 bases. The CDR3 is made up of 15 amino acids. V lost 7 bases and J lost 1, with 19 bases in between. Germline CDR1 and CDR2: SQVTM and ANQGSEA.

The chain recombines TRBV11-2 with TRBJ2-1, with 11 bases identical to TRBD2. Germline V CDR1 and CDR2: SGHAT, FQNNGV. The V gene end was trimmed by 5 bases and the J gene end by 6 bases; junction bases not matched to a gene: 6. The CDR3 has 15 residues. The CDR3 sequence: CASSRSGRAINEQFF. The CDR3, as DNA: TGTGCCAGCAGCCGTAGCGGGAGGGCTATCAATGAGCAGTTCTTC.

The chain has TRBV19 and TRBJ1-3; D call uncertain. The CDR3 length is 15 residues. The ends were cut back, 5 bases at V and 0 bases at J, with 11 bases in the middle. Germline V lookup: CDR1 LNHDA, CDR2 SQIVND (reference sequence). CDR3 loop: CASSQTGSSGNTIYF. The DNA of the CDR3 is TGTGCCAGTAGTCAGACTGGCAGCTCTGGAAACACCATATATTTT.

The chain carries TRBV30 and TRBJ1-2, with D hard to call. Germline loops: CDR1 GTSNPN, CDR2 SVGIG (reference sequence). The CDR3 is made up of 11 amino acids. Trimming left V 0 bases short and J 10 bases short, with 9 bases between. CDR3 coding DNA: TGTGCCTGGAGTGTATACAACCACTACACCTTC. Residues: CAWSVYNHYTF.

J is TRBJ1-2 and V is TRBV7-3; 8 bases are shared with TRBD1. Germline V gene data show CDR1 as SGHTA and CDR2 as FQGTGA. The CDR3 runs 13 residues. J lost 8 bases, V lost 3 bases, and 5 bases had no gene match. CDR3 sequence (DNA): TGTGCCAGCAGCTTCGACAGGGGCCGAGGCTACACCTTC. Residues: CASSFDRGRGYTF.

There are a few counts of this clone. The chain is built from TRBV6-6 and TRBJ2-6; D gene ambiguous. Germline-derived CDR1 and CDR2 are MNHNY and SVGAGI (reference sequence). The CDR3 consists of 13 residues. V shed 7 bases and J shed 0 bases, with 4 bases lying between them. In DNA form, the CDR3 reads TGTGCCAGCATTCCCTCTGGGGCCAACGTCCTGACTTTC. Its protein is CASIPSGANVLTF.

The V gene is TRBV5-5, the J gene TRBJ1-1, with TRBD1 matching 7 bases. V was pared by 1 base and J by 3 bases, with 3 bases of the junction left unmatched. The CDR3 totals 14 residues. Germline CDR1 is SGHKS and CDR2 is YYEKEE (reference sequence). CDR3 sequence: CASSLRDRDTEAFF. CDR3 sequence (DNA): TGTGCCAGCAGCTTGCGGGACAGAGACACTGAAGCTTTCTTT.